The clone carrying this T cell receptor beta chain showed up just a few times. Antigen: not known. Markers CD45RO/CCR7/CD25/CD127/CD95/CD27 served to sort CD4+ naive, central memory, regulatory and stem cell-like memory cells. Every isolated RNA sample was fully reverse transcribed, so sequencing captured expressed TCRB transcripts. The repertoire was sequenced with immunoSEQ multiplex PCR; TCRdb's copy has only in-frame clones and lacks some. The sample lists under 200,000 clones; 7.5% to 10% were seen once. This sample was taken from a study of beta chain features in type 1 diabetes. Findings of the study overall: A closer apparent resemblance between naive, central memory and Treg TCRB repertoires was seen in patients than in healthy donors. Moderately but significantly shorter TCRB CDR3s were found in Type 1 diabetes patients in all four CD4+ subsets. It was not settled here whether HLA type affects TCRB rearrangement.

The CDR3 runs to 12 residues. Germline V gene lookup returns CDR1 GTSNPN and CDR2 SVGIG (reference sequence). Between the trimmed V and J ends, which lost 3 bases and 2 bases, there was a span of 7 bases. The chain employs TRBV30 and TRBJ2-5; tentatively, D is TRBD2 (5 bases). The sample comprised central memory CD4+ T cells from blood. This TCR came from a woman between 18 and 30 years old in good health. Here the CDR3 DNA reads TGTGCCTGGAGCCCGGGGCAAGAGACCCAGTACTTC. It specifies CAWSPGQETQYF.